The rows below give T cell receptor beta chains drawn from one sample of a study of blood T cell repertoires in COVID-19. Method: immunoSEQ multiplex PCR; TCRdb's copy keeps in-frame clones and lacks some. The repertoire includes approximately 390,000 clones, 88% of them detected once, and approximately 2.1% sits in the top ten. Sequenced material: PBMCs or T cells enriched from blood (not recorded which). These receptors originate from a woman aged 35 to 49 with acute COVID-19. Both conserved end residues are part of each CDR3. Fields, in order: D gene, clone size, V gene, J gene, CDR3 DNA, CDR3 protein. A D gene is named only where the DNA matches it firmly. Rows give clone size only sometimes, using once, few, many, or a class for an expanded clone.

TRBD1	NA	TRBV18	TRBJ2-7	TGTGCCAGCTCACCAAGGGGAGGACAGGGAAGCTCCTACGAGCAGTACTTC	CASSPRGGQGSSYEQYF
TRBD2	NA	TRBV5-1	TRBJ2-1	TGCGCCAGCACCCTAACTAGCGCCGGGGGGGGCGATGAGCAGTTCTTC	CASTLTSAGGGDEQFF
NA	NA	TRBV5-4	TRBJ2-5	TGTGCCAGCACCTTGTGGACTCACCAAGAGACCCAGTACTTC	CASTLWTHQETQYF
NA	NA	TRBV7-2	TRBJ1-1	TGTGCCAGCAGCTTAGTTCAGGGTTCTTACACTGAAGCTTTCTTT	CASSLVQGSYTEAFF
NA	once	TRBV6-5	TRBJ1-2	TGTGCCAGCAGTTATGTGGAGGACCCTTATGGCTACACCTTC	CASSYVEDPYGYTF
NA	NA	TRBV30	TRBJ1-2	TGTGCCTGGAGTAAAAGGGGTATTGACTATGGCTACACCTTC	CAWSKRGIDYGYTF
TRBD1	NA	TRBV10-3	TRBJ1-5	TGTGCCATCAGTGATGGGCCGGGACAGGGGGCCCTTCGCAATCAGCCCCAGCATTTT	CAISDGPGQGALRNQPQHF
NA	few	TRBV6-5	TRBJ1-6	TGTGCCAGCAGACAGACTCTGACAGGTTCACCCCTCCACTTT	CASRQTLTGSPLHF
TRBD1	NA	TRBV5-4	TRBJ2-7	TGTGCCAGCAGCCCACACCCGGGACAGGGGTTCGAGCAGTACTTC	CASSPHPGQGFEQYF
TRBD1	NA	TRBV18	TRBJ1-6	TGTGCCAGCTCACCACTCGGGACAGGGGCGAATTCACCCCTCCACTTT	CASSPLGTGANSPLHF
TRBD1	NA	TRBV27	TRBJ1-6	TGTGCCAGCAGCCATCGTCCCGGGACAGGGTTCGGATATAATTCACCCCTCCACTTT	CASSHRPGTGFGYNSPLHF
NA	NA	TRBV19	TRBJ2-1	TGTGCCAGTAGGCGTCAACTCCACAATGAGCAGTTCTTC	CASRRQLHNEQFF
NA	few	TRBV19	TRBJ1-4	TGTGCCAGCCAAAATGCGGCGAGAGATGAAAAACTGTTTTTT	CASQNAARDEKLFF
TRBD2	NA	TRBV7-2	TRBJ2-1	TGTGCCAGCAGCTGGGGACTAGCGCCTGAGCAGTTCTTC	CASSWGLAPEQFF
NA	NA	TRBV19	TRBJ1-1	TGTGCCAGTAGTATAGTTGGAGGGGTCACTGAAGCTTTCTTT	CASSIVGGVTEAFF
TRBD1	NA	TRBV9	TRBJ2-1	TGTGCCAGCAGCGTACGGGACAGGGTCAATGAGCAGTTCTTC	CASSVRDRVNEQFF
NA	NA	TRBV6-5	TRBJ1-1	TGTGCCAGCAGTTACTCTGGGGCGCAGAACACTGAAGCTTTCTTT	CASSYSGAQNTEAFF
NA	NA	TRBV10-2	TRBJ1-2	TGCGCCAGCGACTCCGGAGGCAGCTCCTATGGCTACACCTTC	CASDSGGSSYGYTF
NA	once	TRBV18	TRBJ2-7	TGTGCCAGCTCAACGTCGGGCTCCTACGAGCAGTACTTC	CASSTSGSYEQYF
TRBD2	NA	TRBV5-1	TRBJ2-5	TGCGCCAGCAGCTTAAGCGGGGGGGCCGGGGAGACCCAGTACTTC	CASSLSGGAGETQYF
NA	NA	TRBV3-1/TRBV3-2	TRBJ1-5	TGTGCCAGCAGCCAAGATCGGGGAGGGCACCAGCCCCAGCATTTT	CASSQDRGGHQPQHF
TRBD1	NA	TRBV7-9	TRBJ2-1	TGTGCCAGCAGCTCTGACAGGGTATATGGGGGTGAGCAGTTCTTC	CASSSDRVYGGEQFF
TRBD1	NA	TRBV5-1	TRBJ1-1	TGCGCCAGCAGCTTGACACAGGGGCTGGAAACTGAAGCTTTCTTT	CASSLTQGLETEAFF
NA	few	TRBV5-6	TRBJ1-3	TGTGCCAGCAACCCGAGGGACTCCTTATTTGGAAACACCATATATTTT	CASNPRDSLFGNTIYF
NA	once	TRBV29-1	TRBJ1-2	TGCAGCGTCGGCGCAGGCTATGGCTACACCTTC	CSVGAGYGYTF
NA	NA	TRBV5-4	TRBJ2-6	TGTGCCAGCAGCTTAGGAGGGAGGCGGGGTGGGGCCAACGTCCTGACTTTC	CASSLGGRRGGANVLTF
TRBD1	NA	TRBV2	TRBJ1-4	TGTGCCAGCAGTGAAGGGGCACAGGGGTTGAGAAAACTGTTTTTT	CASSEGAQGLRKLFF
NA	once	TRBV9	TRBJ1-2	TGTGCCAGCAGCGTAGGGGGACTGATCTATGGCTACACCTTC	CASSVGGLIYGYTF
NA	NA	TRBV10-1	TRBJ1-2	TGCGCCAGACCCGGGTCCTCCGCCTATGGCTACACCTTC	CARPGSSAYGYTF
NA	NA	TRBV12-3/TRBV12-4	TRBJ1-1	TGTGCCAGCAGTTTACAGGTAGAAGCTTTCTTT	CASSLQVEAFF
TRBD2	NA	TRBV9	TRBJ2-3	TGTGCCAGCAGCGTCAGCGGGGGGGCAGGTGATACGCAGTATTTT	CASSVSGGAGDTQYF
TRBD1	NA	TRBV9	TRBJ2-1	TGTGCCAGCAGCGATCCAGGGGGCAGCTCCTACAATGAGCAGTTCTTC	CASSDPGGSSYNEQFF
NA	NA	TRBV30	TRBJ1-2	TGTGCCTGGAGTGTAATGGGCCGTGGCTACACCTTC	CAWSVMGRGYTF
NA	once	TRBV4-1	TRBJ2-7	TGCGCCAGCAGCCAAGCCAACATTGGTGCGGGCTACGAGCAGTACTTC	CASSQANIGAGYEQYF
NA	NA	TRBV19	TRBJ2-7	TGTGCCAGTAGCCTCGCATACAGGGGTAGCGGCTACGAGCAGTACTTC	CASSLAYRGSGYEQYF
TRBD2	NA	TRBV19	TRBJ2-1	TGTGCCAGTAGTATAGATGGGACTAGCGGGGGGGGTGAGCAGTTCTTC	CASSIDGTSGGGEQFF
TRBD1	once	TRBV27	TRBJ1-6	TGTGCCAGCAGTCGGTTAGCTGGACCGGGACAGGGGGTTAATTCACCCCTCCACTTT	CASSRLAGPGQGVNSPLHF
TRBD1	NA	TRBV25-1	TRBJ2-2	TGTGCCAGCAGTGTCGGGACAGGGACCGGGGAGCTGTTTTTT	CASSVGTGTGELFF
TRBD1	NA	TRBV6-1	TRBJ1-4	TGTGCCAGCAGTGAAAGGACAGGTGGTAATGAAAAACTGTTTTTT	CASSERTGGNEKLFF
NA	NA	TRBV29-1	TRBJ2-5	TGCAGCGTTGAGTCGAGCTCTGGAGAGACCCAGTACTTC	CSVESSSGETQYF
TRBD2	NA	TRBV7-9	TRBJ2-2	TGTGCCAACCGACTAGCGGGGGTGAACACCGGGGAGCTGTTTTTT	CANRLAGVNTGELFF
TRBD1	NA	TRBV5-1	TRBJ2-7	TGCGCCAGCAGCTCCGGACAGGGCGACGAGCAGTACTTC	CASSSGQGDEQYF
NA	NA	TRBV5-4	TRBJ2-5	TGTGCCAGCACCTTCCACGCCGGACAGACCCAAGAGACCCAGTACTTC	CASTFHAGQTQETQYF
TRBD1	NA	TRBV29-1	TRBJ2-1	TGCAGCGTGGACAGGGGAGGTGAGCAGTTCTTC	CSVDRGGEQFF
NA	NA	TRBV7-9	TRBJ2-2	TGTGCCAGCAGCTTAATTAGGGGGACCGGGGAGCTGTTTTTT	CASSLIRGTGELFF
NA	NA	TRBV19	TRBJ2-7	TGTGCCAGTAGTACCGGACTTTCTTCCGGCTCCTACGAGCAGTACTTC	CASSTGLSSGSYEQYF
TRBD1	few	TRBV5-8	TRBJ1-2	TGTGCCAGCAGCATCGGGACAGGCTATGGCTACACCTTC	CASSIGTGYGYTF
NA	NA	TRBV12-3/TRBV12-4	TRBJ2-2	TGTGCCACTAGGAGGGGGGGCACCGGGGAGCTGTTTTTT	CATRRGGTGELFF
NA	NA	TRBV27	TRBJ1-5	TGTGCCAGCAGTTTATCAGCGGGGGTCAATCAGCCCCAGCATTTT	CASSLSAGVNQPQHF
NA	few	TRBV28	TRBJ2-1	TGTGCCAGCAGTTTAGAGGGGGGGCACTACAATGAGCAGTTCTTC	CASSLEGGHYNEQFF
TRBD2	NA	TRBV10-3	TRBJ2-1	TGTGCCATCAGACCCACTAGCGGGGGGGACAACAATGAGCAGTTCTTC	CAIRPTSGGDNNEQFF
NA	NA	TRBV5-8	TRBJ1-2	TGTGCCAGCAGCTTACAGGGAGTCTATGGCTACACCTTC	CASSLQGVYGYTF
NA	once	TRBV7-8	TRBJ1-2	TGTGCCAGCAGCGGAATCGGGGAAAACTATGGCTACACCTTC	CASSGIGENYGYTF
NA	NA	TRBV24-1	TRBJ2-3	TGTGCCACTTCACTAGGAACAACGCAGTATTTT	CATSLGTTQYF
TRBD1	NA	TRBV30	TRBJ2-7	TGTGCCTGGCTAACCACCCACCCAGAATCCGGGACAGTAGCCTACGAGCAGTACTTC	CAWLTTHPESGTVAYEQYF
TRBD2	NA	TRBV3-1/TRBV3-2	TRBJ2-1	TGTGCCAGCAGCCAAGATTTAACGGGGGGACCCTCCGCGCAGTTCTTC	CASSQDLTGGPSAQFF
TRBD1	NA	TRBV19	TRBJ1-5	TGTGCCAGTAGTTCTATCTCCGGGACAGGGCACAATCAGCCCCAGCATTTT	CASSSISGTGHNQPQHF
NA	NA	TRBV12-3/TRBV12-4	TRBJ1-4	TGTGCCAGCAGTTTAACGGGGAATGAAAAACTGTTTTTT	CASSLTGNEKLFF